The 22 T cell receptor beta chains below were found in one sample sequenced in a study of cytomegalovirus exposure and HLA in healthy donors. Both 60 Vbeta primers and 13 Jbeta primers went into the PCR. TCRdb's table, derived via immunoSEQ multiplex PCR, lists solely in-frame clones and lacks some. The sample lists 130,000 to 150,000 clones; around 73% were seen once. The sample comprised PBMCs. The receptors derive from a female donor in good health and CMV-seronegative.

The chain couples TRBV4-1 to TRBJ1-2; TRBD1 matches 7 bases. This CDR3 has 16 residues. From germline, CDR1 is MGHRA and CDR2 YSYEKL. Germline trimming cut 1 base from V and 6 bases from J; bases unmatched to any gene: 11. CDR3 DNA sequence: TGCGCCAGCAGCCAAGTACAGGGGACAGCAACTCATGGCTACACCTTC. Its protein is CASSQVQGTATHGYTF.

The CDR3 coding sequence is TGTGCCAGCAGCTTGAGTGGACTAGCAGCAGATACGCAGTATTTT. This encodes CASSLSGLAADTQYF. The rearrangement links TRBV5-4 to TRBJ2-3; 8 bases line up with TRBD2. J lost 4 bases, V lost 1 base, and 5 bases had no gene match. Germline V lookup: CDR1 SGHNT, CDR2 YYREEE (reference sequence). The CDR3 covers 15 residues.

This chain joins TRBV30 and TRBJ2-1; the match to TRBD2 covers 10 bases. Germline CDR1 reads GTSNPN; CDR2 reads SVGIG (reference sequence). Trimming took 2 bases from V and 5 from J; bases not matched to a gene: 12. The CDR3 runs to 17 residues. DNA of the CDR3: TGTGCCTGGAGTATCCCCCTTAGCGGGAGGAGAGACAATGAGCAGTTCTTC. Its protein product is CAWSIPLSGRRDNEQFF. The variable domain in full, with the rest retrieved from reference TRBV30 and TRBJ2-1, is SQTIHQWPATLVQPVGSPLSLECTVEGTSNPNLYWYRQAAGRGLQLLFYSVGIGQISSEVPQNLSASRPQDRQFILSSKKLLLSDSGFYLCAWSIPLSGRRDNEQFFGPGTRLTVL.

The chain combines TRBV18 with TRBJ1-1; D may be TRBD1 (6 bases). Germline-derived CDR1 and CDR2 are KGHSH and LQKENI. Deletions cut 0 bases from V and 4 bases from J, with 9 bases between. The CDR3 runs to 14 residues. The CDR3 sequence: CASSPPTGITEAFF. The DNA for the CDR3 is TGTGCCAGCTCACCACCCACAGGGATCACTGAAGCTTTCTTT.

The chain recombines TRBV15 with TRBJ1-1; tentative D call: TRBD1 (6 bases). V was trimmed by 2 bases and J by 1 base, leaving 11 bases between them. This CDR3 is built from 15 residues. The germline V gene encodes CDR1 LNHNV and CDR2 YYDKDF (reference sequence). CDR3 bases: TGTGCCACCAGCAGAAAGACAGGACAGAACACTGAAGCTTTCTTT. Protein: CATSRKTGQNTEAFF.

The chain carries TRBV30 and TRBJ1-6, with unresolved D. The V gene's germline CDR1 is GTSNPN and CDR2 SVGIG (reference sequence). This CDR3 has 15 residues. V was shortened by 4 bases and J by 10 bases, with 20 bases between the two germline ends. CDR3: CAWTPTAGKASPLHF. The CDR3 DNA reads TGTGCCTGGACCCCGACGGCGGGGAAGGCATCACCCCTCCACTTT.

The V and J genes are TRBV2 and TRBJ2-7, with D tentatively TRBD2 (6 bases). Germline V CDR1 and CDR2: SNHLY, FYNNEI. The CDR3 consists of 13 residues. The ends were cut back, 5 bases at V and 0 bases at J, with 8 bases in the middle. The CDR3 DNA follows: TGTGCCAGCAGTTTGGGGGGCTCCTACGAGCAGTACTTC. It encodes CASSLGGSYEQYF.

The CDR3 DNA sequence: TGTGCCAGCAGTGAAATTAGGGGCGTCTATGGCTACACCTTC. It yields the protein CASSEIRGVYGYTF. The chain links TRBV6-1 to TRBJ1-2; possibly TRBD1 for D (5 bases). Trimming left V 2 bases short and J 4 bases short, with 11 bases between. CDR1 MNHNS and CDR2 SASEGT come from the germline V gene. The CDR3 spans 14 residues.

This clone was seen more than once but under ten times. The chain joins TRBV28 to TRBJ1-6, with 12 positions matching TRBD1. Germline loops: CDR1 MDHEN, CDR2 SYDVKM. Unmatched junction bases numbered 4, after V lost 6 bases and J lost 7 bases. The CDR3 is 15 residues long. Here the CDR3 reads CASRGDRGQNSPLHF. DNA for the CDR3: TGTGCCAGCAGAGGGGACAGGGGGCAAAATTCACCCCTCCACTTT.

This clone was seen more than once but under ten times. The chain employs TRBV6-4 and TRBJ2-5; 10 bases match TRBD2. J lost 4 bases, V lost 3 bases, and 5 bases had no gene match. The CDR3 totals 15 residues. Per the germline V gene, CDR1 is MRHNA and CDR2 is SNTAGT. DNA for the CDR3: TGTGCCAGCAGTGAGCTAGCGGGAGATTTAGAGACCCAGTACTTC. This gives the protein CASSELAGDLETQYF.

The rearrangement links TRBV11-3 to TRBJ2-2; tentative D call: TRBD2 (6 bases). Germline lookup yields CDR1 SGHNT and CDR2 YENEEA. Trimming took off 1 base at V and 6 bases at J, with 9 bases between the two ends. The CDR3 loop spans 14 amino acids. The CDR3 DNA sequence: TGTGCCAGCAGCTTAGTTTCGGGGGCCGGGGAGCTGTTTTTT. Its protein product is CASSLVSGAGELFF.

The chain couples TRBV10-3 to TRBJ2-1; D uncertain. The V and J ends lost 2 bases and 9 bases respectively, with 11 bases between them. The CDR3 is 13 residues long. Germline V lookup: CDR1 ENHRY, CDR2 SYGVKD. CDR3 nucleotide sequence: TGTGCCATCAGTGAGACTGTAGATGCTGAGCAGTTCTTC. Protein product: CAISETVDAEQFF.

The chain combines TRBV28 with TRBJ1-6; TRBD1 might be the D (5 bases). This CDR3 is 14 amino acids long. CDR1 is MDHEN and CDR2 is SYDVKM in the germline V gene. Trimming took off 6 bases at V and 10 bases at J, with 16 bases between the two ends. CDR3 protein: CASSLAQAASPLHF. In nucleotides, the CDR3 is TGTGCCAGCAGCTTGGCACAGGCGGCCTCACCCCTCCACTTT.

The J gene is TRBJ1-1, the V gene TRBV7-9, with 7 bases aligning to TRBD1. The CDR3 loop spans 13 amino acids. The germline CDR1 and CDR2 sequences are SEHNR and FQNEAQ (reference sequence). After removal of 4 bases from V and 6 bases from J, the junction contained 5 bases not matched to a gene. CDR3 sequence reads: CASSSLDRAEAFF. CDR3 DNA: TGTGCCAGCAGCTCCCTAGACAGGGCTGAAGCTTTCTTT.

Written as DNA, the CDR3 is TGTGCCTGGAGTATACTAGCGGGAGGGCCTTTAGTAGCCAATGAGCAGTTCTTC. It encodes CAWSILAGGPLVANEQFF. The chain carries TRBV30 and TRBJ2-1; 13 bases fit TRBD2. In germline, CDR1 is GTSNPN, CDR2 SVGIG (reference sequence). V was clipped by 2 bases and J by 6 bases; unmatched bases: 13. The CDR3 length is 18 residues.

V is TRBV7-9 and J is TRBJ1-5; no definite D call. Germline V CDR1 and CDR2: SEHNR, FQNEAQ (reference sequence). Trimming removed 5 bases at V and 7 bases at J, with 12 bases between. The CDR3 extends over 13 amino acids. The CDR3 spells CASSLGAYQPQHF. CDR3 DNA sequence: TGTGCCAGCAGCCTGGGCGCGTACCAGCCCCAGCATTTT.

This rearrangement joins TRBV29-1 to TRBJ2-1; D might be TRBD2 (6 bases). The CDR3 length is 13 residues. V was trimmed by 5 bases and J by 5 bases, leaving 13 bases between them. Germline assignment: CDR1 SQVTM and CDR2 ANQGSEA. The CDR3 DNA is TGCAGCGTTAGGGGCGGGGAGAACAATGAGCAGTTCTTC. Amino acid sequence: CSVRGGENNEQFF.

The CDR3 DNA reads as TGTGCCAGTAGTATTTCCGGGACAGGGGGCAAGCCCCAGCATTTT. The encoded protein is CASSISGTGGKPQHF. The chain is built from TRBV19 and TRBJ1-5; 12 bases fit TRBD1. The CDR3 spans 15 residues. V dropped 3 bases and J dropped 8; count of bases not matched to a gene: 5. Per germline, CDR1 LNHDA and CDR2 SQIVND (reference sequence).

This chain links TRBV6-5 with TRBJ2-7; the D gene is possibly TRBD2 (5 bases). Germline CDR1 reads MNHEY; CDR2 reads SVGAGI. This CDR3 spans 15 amino acids. Trimming removed 5 bases at V and 0 bases at J, with 14 bases between. In DNA, the CDR3 is TGTGCCAGCAGTCCCTCACCTGGGAGCTCCTACGAGCAGTACTTC. Residues: CASSPSPGSSYEQYF.

The rearrangement links TRBV6-5 to TRBJ1-2; D possibly corresponds to TRBD1 (6 bases). Deletions cut 9 bases from V and 3 bases from J, with 17 bases between. Germline lookup yields CDR1 MNHEY and CDR2 SVGAGI. The CDR3 is made up of 14 amino acids. The CDR3: CASGGGKAYYGYTF. The CDR3 bases are TGTGCCAGTGGGGGGGGCAAGGCCTACTATGGCTACACCTTC.

The J gene is TRBJ2-7, the V gene TRBV28, with 8 bases identical to TRBD1. J was trimmed by 4 bases and V by 3 bases; bases with no gene match: 5. CDR3 length: 14 amino acids. CDR1 and CDR2 (germline): MDHEN, SYDVKM. Written as DNA, the CDR3 is TGTGCCAGCAGTTTTCGGGACAGGAGATACGAGCAGTACTTC. It encodes CASSFRDRRYEQYF.

This clone turned up a few times. V is TRBV19 and J is TRBJ2-2, with D possibly TRBD2 on 6 matching bases. This CDR3 spans 15 amino acids. V dropped 6 bases and J dropped 3 bases, with 14 bases sitting between them. Germline values: CDR1 LNHDA, CDR2 SQIVND (reference sequence). The CDR3 is CASSRRDLHTGELFF. Here the CDR3 DNA reads TGTGCCAGTAGCCGCCGGGACTTACACACCGGGGAGCTGTTTTTT.